These T cell receptor beta chains were read from a single sample in a study of blood T cells in healthy people across ages. TCRdb analysed the 5' RACE reads with MiXCR anew, one entry per CDR3 protein. The sample records about 570,000 distinct CDR3 sequences, 27% being singletons. Source material: blood. Receptors originate from an older woman in good health. Both conserved end residues are part of each CDR3. The D gene is left open where the match is weak. Rows give clone size only sometimes, using once, few, many, or a class for an expanded clone.

clone_size	j_call	v_call	d_call	cdr3_aa	cdr3_nt
few	TRBJ2-2	TRBV5-1	-	CASSSDRLITGELFF	TGCGCCAGCAGCTCTGACAGGTTGATTACCGGGGAGCTGTTTTTT
-	TRBJ2-3	TRBV20-1	TRBD2	CSASLPKAGGSTDTQYF	TGCAGTGCTAGTTTGCCCAAAGCGGGGGGTTCTACAGATACGCAGTATTTT
few	TRBJ1-3	TRBV5-1	-	CASSLESRGHGNTIYF	TGCGCCAGCAGCTTGGAGTCCCGAGGGCATGGAAACACCATATATTTT
-	TRBJ2-5	TRBV2	-	CASSPELGETQYF	TGTGCCAGCAGCCCTGAGCTCGGGGAGACCCAGTACTTC
-	TRBJ2-2	TRBV20-1	TRBD1	CSAREDRPGELFF	TGCAGTGCTAGAGAGGACAGGCCCGGGGAGCTGTTTTTT
-	TRBJ2-3	TRBV28	TRBD2	CASSPPSGLTDTQYF	TGTGCCAGCAGTCCCCCTAGCGGACTCACAGATACGCAGTATTTT
-	TRBJ2-3	TRBV9	TRBD2	CASSSGGTSTDTQYF	TGTGCCAGCAGCTCGGGGGGAACTAGCACAGATACGCAGTATTTT
few	TRBJ1-1	TRBV6-6	-	CASSYSGRGNTEAFF	TGTGCCAGCAGTTACTCGGGTAGGGGAAACACTGAAGCTTTCTTT
-	TRBJ2-5	TRBV5-1	-	CASSFSTTYQETQYF	TGCGCCAGCAGTTTTTCGACTACCTACCAAGAGACCCAGTACTTC
-	TRBJ2-5	TRBV20-1	-	CSAIAQPRETQYF	TGCAGTGCTATCGCACAGCCACGGGAGACCCAGTACTTC
-	TRBJ1-6	TRBV6-1	TRBD1	CASRGQGSAGNSPLHF	TGTGCCAGCAGGGGACAGGGGTCGGCTGGTAATTCCCCCCTCCACTTT
few	TRBJ1-1	TRBV29-1	TRBD1	CSVWTGTNTEAFF	TGCAGCGTCTGGACAGGTACGAACACTGAAGCTTTCTTT
many	TRBJ1-1	TRBV6-2/TRBV6-3	-	CASSYRGNTEAFF	TGTGCCAGCAGTTACCGGGGGAACACTGAAGCTTTCTTT
-	TRBJ2-1	TRBV4-3	TRBD1	CASSHVSRQGTNEQFF	TGCGCCAGCAGCCATGTTTCTCGACAGGGGACGAATGAGCAGTTCTTC
-	TRBJ1-6	TRBV5-6	TRBD1	CASSFQVGTGGEPLHF	TGTGCCAGCAGCTTTCAGGTGGGGACAGGGGGAGAACCCCTCCACTTT
few	TRBJ2-7	TRBV9	-	CASSVGGRGAYEQYF	TGTGCCAGCAGCGTAGGCGGCCGAGGGGCCTACGAGCAGTACTTC
few	TRBJ2-7	TRBV20-1	-	CSARDLGAYEQYF	TGCAGTGCTAGGGACTTGGGGGCCTACGAGCAGTACTTC
-	TRBJ2-1	TRBV7-2	-	CASSLMTGAYNEQFF	TGTGCCAGCAGCTTAATGACAGGTGCTTACAATGAGCAGTTCTTC
once	TRBJ2-3	TRBV7-9	-	CASSKGGQDTDTQYF	TGTGCCAGCTCAAAGGGGGGGCAGGACACAGATACGCAGTATTTT
-	TRBJ1-1	TRBV2	-	CASRPQGGAFF	TGTGCCAGCAGGCCCCAGGGTGGAGCTTTCTTT
few	TRBJ2-4	TRBV6-2/TRBV6-3	-	CASSYVGGKSTIQYF	TGTGCCAGCAGTTACGTGGGCGGAAAGAGTACCATTCAGTACTTC
-	TRBJ2-5	TRBV13	-	CASSARAAHETQYF	TGTGCCAGCAGCGCCAGGGCGGCTCATGAGACCCAGTACTTC
few	TRBJ2-1	TRBV12-5	TRBD2	CASGGTLAGYNEQFF	TGTGCTAGTGGTGGGACCCTAGCGGGATACAATGAGCAGTTCTTC
-	TRBJ2-1	TRBV3-1	TRBD2	CASGPRLAGGYEQFF	TGTGCCAGCGGCCCAAGACTAGCGGGGGGCTATGAGCAGTTCTTC
-	TRBJ2-1	TRBV5-8	-	CASSSWGRGYNEQFF	TGTGCCAGCAGCTCCTGGGGGCGCGGTTACAATGAGCAGTTCTTC
-	TRBJ1-1	TRBV27	-	CASSYALYTEAFF	TGTGCCAGCAGTTATGCCCTGTACACTGAAGCTTTCTTT
-	TRBJ2-4	TRBV6-4	TRBD1	CASIRFGHQGDRWTAKNIQYF	TGTGCCAGCATTCGATTTGGTCACCAGGGGGACAGGTGGACGGCCAAAAACATTCAGTACTTC
few	TRBJ2-5	TRBV20-1	-	CSARDMSETQYF	TGCAGTGCTAGAGATATGTCAGAGACCCAGTACTTC
few	TRBJ1-2	TRBV11-1	-	CASSFSPEYGYTF	TGTGCCAGCAGCTTTTCACCCGAGTATGGCTACACCTTC
-	TRBJ2-7	TRBV4-2	-	CASSQDGGGTYEQYF	TGTGCCAGCAGCCAAGATGGGGGAGGTACCTACGAGCAGTACTTC
few	TRBJ2-5	TRBV7-2	-	CASSSYETVQETQYF	TGTGCCAGCAGCTCCTATGAGACAGTGCAAGAGACCCAGTACTTC
once	TRBJ2-7	TRBV29-1	-	CSVDGRGYEQYF	TGCAGCGTTGACGGCAGGGGCTACGAGCAGTACTTC